These 21 T cell receptor beta chains originate from one sample sequenced in a study of shared clonotypes between healthy human individuals. Positive CCR7 selection of CD45RO-negative cells yielded the naive CD8 cells, and terminally differentiated effector memory CD45RA+ cells were excluded. Sequencing used immunoSEQ multiplex PCR; TCRdb keeps in-frame clones, though not all of them. The profile shows 2 million to 2.5 million clones, approximately 94% of them singletons. Sequenced material: naive CD8+ T cells sorted from blood. The receptor source for this set is a man between 18 and 29 years old in good health.

The V and J genes are TRBV29-1 and TRBJ2-4; D remains ambiguous. Germline V gene lookup returns CDR1 SQVTM and CDR2 ANQGSEA. The CDR3 is 12 amino acids. Trimming left V 7 bases short and J 1 base short, with 8 bases between. The CDR3 coding sequence is TGCAGCGCCGACACGGCCAAAAACATTCAGTACTTC. Residues: CSADTAKNIQYF.

The J gene is TRBJ2-1, the V gene TRBV4-1; 7 positions agree with TRBD2. The V segment lost 4 bases and the J segment 6 bases; nucleotides outside the gene matches: 9. The CDR3 sequence is 15 residues long. Germline lookup yields CDR1 MGHRA and CDR2 YSYEKL. This CDR3 reads CASSLAGVMSNEQFF. In DNA form, the CDR3 reads TGCGCCAGCAGCCTCGCGGGGGTAATGAGCAATGAGCAGTTCTTC.

The V gene is TRBV18, the J gene TRBJ1-2; 9 nucleotides agree with TRBD1. Germline V gene lookup returns CDR1 KGHSH and CDR2 LQKENI. The trim removed 3 bases at V and 0 bases at J, leaving 5 bases unmatched. This CDR3 contains 16 residues. CDR3 in amino acids: CASSPDRGITNYGYTF. The CDR3, as DNA: TGTGCCAGCTCACCGGACAGGGGAATTACTAACTATGGCTACACCTTC.

The J gene is TRBJ2-7, the V gene TRBV6-5, with 8 bases that match TRBD2. The V gene end was trimmed by 10 bases and the J gene end by 0 bases; junction bases not matched to a gene: 5. Germline lookup yields CDR1 MNHEY and CDR2 SVGAGI. CDR3 size: 13 residues. CDR3 residues: CAIGGGSSYEQYF. DNA for the CDR3: TGTGCCATCGGGGGGGGAAGCTCCTACGAGCAGTACTTC.

The chain recombines TRBV28 with TRBJ1-6; maybe TRBD1 (5 bases). Trimming took off 2 bases at V and 9 bases at J, with 11 bases between the two ends. The length of the CDR3 is 14 residues. Germline assignment: CDR1 MDHEN and CDR2 SYDVKM. This CDR3 reads CASSLAGRGSPLHF. The CDR3 DNA sequence: TGTGCCAGCAGTTTAGCAGGGAGAGGTTCACCCCTCCACTTT.

The chain employs TRBV7-6 and TRBJ2-7; possibly TRBD1 or TRBD2 for D (5 bases each). CDR1 and CDR2 from the germline V gene are SGHVS and FNYEAQ. This CDR3 has 13 amino acids. CDR3 in amino acids: CAPTGRDAYEQYF. As DNA, the CDR3 is TGTGCTCCCACGGGTAGGGACGCCTACGAGCAGTACTTC.

This clone was detected only once. V is TRBV1 and J is TRBJ1-2. TRBV1 is noted as a pseudogene. This CDR3 comprises 14 residues. CDR3 sequence reads: CTSSPPRGVYGYTF. The CDR3 nucleotides are TGCACCAGCAGCCCCCCTAGGGGGGTCTATGGCTACACCTTC.

The chain combines TRBV6-4 with TRBJ2-3; the D is unclear. The germline V gene encodes CDR1 MRHNA and CDR2 SNTAGT. This CDR3 region has 15 residues. V was cut by 2 bases and J by 4 bases, with 13 bases left in between. The DNA for the CDR3 is TGTGCCAGCAGTGACCTGGCAGCCGGGTCAGATACGCAGTATTTT. It specifies CASSDLAAGSDTQYF.

The chain has TRBV5-4 and TRBJ2-7, with 7 bases identical to TRBD1. V lost 5 bases to trimming and J lost 2 bases; unmatched junction nucleotides: 7. CDR1 and CDR2 from the germline V gene are SGHNT and YYREEE (reference sequence). This CDR3 is built from 14 residues. The CDR3 DNA is TGTGCCAGCAGACTTCAGGGACAGACCTACGAGCAGTACTTC. It specifies CASRLQGQTYEQYF. The full variable domain, with the rest looked up from reference TRBV5-4 and TRBJ2-7, is ETGVTQSPTHLIKTRGQQVTLRCSSQSGHNTVSWYQQALGQGPQFIFQYYREEENGRGNFPPRFSGLQFPNYSSELNVNALELDDSALYLCASRLQGQTYEQYFGPGTRLTVT.

A single count supports this clone. The sample has other DNA sequences that encode this CDR3 too. The chain recombines TRBV6-5 with TRBJ2-7; TRBD1 matches at 7 bases. This CDR3 is built from 16 residues. Trimming cost V 0 bases and J 2 bases; bases outside gene matches: 7. Germline V gene data show CDR1 as MNHEY and CDR2 as SVGAGI. This CDR3 is CASSYSTGQAAYEQYF. CDR3 nucleotides: TGTGCCAGCAGTTACTCCACCGGACAGGCAGCCTACGAGCAGTACTTC.

The chain has TRBV30 and TRBJ2-3; weak D call: TRBD2 (5 bases). The V gene's germline CDR1 is GTSNPN and CDR2 SVGIG (reference sequence). The CDR3 extends over 17 amino acids. V was cut by 4 bases and J by 2 bases, with 22 bases left in between. The CDR3 DNA sequence: TGTGCCTGGATGAGCCCCCGTGGACTCATATACACAGATACGCAGTATTTT. Encoded protein: CAWMSPRGLIYTDTQYF.

This chain uses TRBV4-1 with TRBJ2-7, with no clear D. The length of the CDR3 is 16 residues. From germline, CDR1 is MGHRA and CDR2 YSYEKL. V shed 0 bases and J shed 4 bases, with 16 bases lying between them. The DNA for the CDR3 is TGCGCCAGCAGCCAAGAGGCCCCCGCCCGGTCATACGAGCAGTACTTC. It yields the protein CASSQEAPARSYEQYF.

The chain is built from TRBV4-1 and TRBJ1-5; D gene uncertain. Trimming stripped 1 base from V and 0 bases from J, with 4 bases between. This CDR3 spans 14 amino acids. CDR1 is MGHRA, CDR2 YSYEKL, per germline. The CDR3 nucleotides read TGCGCCAGCAGCCAAGCTGTTAGCAATCAGCCCCAGCATTTT. This codes for CASSQAVSNQPQHF.

About this clone: Other DNA sequences in this specimen translate into the identical CDR3. The rearrangement uses TRBV9 and TRBJ2-7; D tentatively fits TRBD1 or TRBD2 (5 bases each). Germline V gives CDR1 SGDLS, CDR2 YYNGEE. The CDR3 is 14 amino acids. V was clipped by 0 bases and J by 0 bases, with 7 bases between them. The CDR3 protein is CASSVAGASYEQYF. In DNA form, the CDR3 reads TGTGCCAGCAGCGTAGCCGGGGCCTCCTACGAGCAGTACTTC.

In nucleotides, the CDR3 is TGTGCCACCCTCGGGCAGCAGAACACTGAAGCTTTCTTT. This gives the protein CATLGQQNTEAFF. The J gene is TRBJ1-1, the V gene TRBV19; D unclear. CDR1 and CDR2 from the germline V gene are LNHDA and SQIVND (reference sequence). Trimming pared 10 bases from V and 1 base from J, leaving 13 bases between. The CDR3 sequence is 13 residues long. The complete variable domain, with remaining parts taken from reference TRBV19 and TRBJ1-1, reads DGGITQSPKYLFRKEGQNVTLSCEQNLNHDAMYWYRQDPGQGLRLIYYSQIVNDFQKGDIAEGYSVSREKKESFPLTVTSAQKNPTAFYLCATLGQQNTEAFFGQGTRLTVV.

This clone appeared once. The chain employs TRBV4-1 and TRBJ2-7; D is possibly TRBD1 or TRBD2 (5 bases each). V gave up 0 bases and J gave up 4 bases, with 19 bases separating them. Germline V gene sequence: CDR1 MGHRA, CDR2 YSYEKL. The CDR3 is 17 residues long. CDR3 bases: TGCGCCAGCAGCCAAGAAACCGCCGGGGCCCTGGCGTACGAGCAGTACTTC. This gives the protein CASSQETAGALAYEQYF.

Turning to this clone: With a much larger clone just one base away, this may be a read error. The chain couples TRBV11-1 to TRBJ2-2; D uncertain. The germline V gene has CDR1 SGHAT and CDR2 FQDESV (reference sequence). The length of the CDR3 is 13 residues. V lost 0 bases, J lost 1 base, and 0 bases lay in between. The DNA for the CDR3 is TGTGCCAGCAGCTTAGCGAACACCGGGGAGCTGTTTTTT. Translation gives CASSLANTGELFF.

This clone has only one observation. The chain carries TRBV5-1 and TRBJ2-7; TRBD2 agrees at 7 bases. With 0 bases clipped from V and 4 bases from J, the junction kept 7 bases outside the gene matches. Germline loops: CDR1 SGHRS, CDR2 YFSETQ. This CDR3 has 15 residues. CDR3 DNA sequence: TGCGCCAGCAGCTTGGGGGAGGGGAACCTTTACGAGCAGTACTTC. Translating gives CASSLGEGNLYEQYF.

The chain is built from TRBV5-1 and TRBJ2-5; weak D call: TRBD2 (5 bases). With 1 base removed from V and 5 bases from J, the gap between germline ends came to 12 bases. CDR3 length equals 14 residues. The germline V gene encodes CDR1 SGHRS and CDR2 YFSETQ. The CDR3 here is CASSLRGAWETQYF. CDR3 nucleotide sequence: TGCGCCAGCAGCTTGCGGGGAGCTTGGGAGACCCAGTACTTC. Full variable domain (outside the CDR3, taken from reference TRBV5-1 and TRBJ2-5): KAGVTQTPRYLIKTRGQQVTLSCSPISGHRSVSWYQQTPGQGLQFLFEYFSETQRNKGNFPGRFSGRQFSNSRSEMNVSTLELGDSALYLCASSLRGAWETQYFGPGTRLLVL.

The CDR3 sequence is CASSLWAHMNTEAFF. Written as DNA, the CDR3 is TGTGCCAGCAGTTTATGGGCACATATGAACACTGAAGCTTTCTTT. The chain recombines TRBV27 with TRBJ1-1; no clear D. The CDR3 consists of 15 residues. V lost 1 base to trimming and J lost 0 bases, with 9 bases between them. The germline CDR1 and CDR2 sequences are MNHEY and SMNVEV (reference sequence).

The gene calls are TRBV6-5 and TRBJ2-5; 15 nucleotides line up with TRBD2. This CDR3 spans 15 amino acids. Unmatched junction bases numbered 6, after V lost 8 bases and J lost 5 bases. Looked up from germline, CDR1 is MNHEY and CDR2 is SVGAGI. Written as DNA, the CDR3 is TGTGCCAGCGGACTAGCGGGGGGGCCGGGGGAGACCCAGTACTTC. Its protein is CASGLAGGPGETQYF.